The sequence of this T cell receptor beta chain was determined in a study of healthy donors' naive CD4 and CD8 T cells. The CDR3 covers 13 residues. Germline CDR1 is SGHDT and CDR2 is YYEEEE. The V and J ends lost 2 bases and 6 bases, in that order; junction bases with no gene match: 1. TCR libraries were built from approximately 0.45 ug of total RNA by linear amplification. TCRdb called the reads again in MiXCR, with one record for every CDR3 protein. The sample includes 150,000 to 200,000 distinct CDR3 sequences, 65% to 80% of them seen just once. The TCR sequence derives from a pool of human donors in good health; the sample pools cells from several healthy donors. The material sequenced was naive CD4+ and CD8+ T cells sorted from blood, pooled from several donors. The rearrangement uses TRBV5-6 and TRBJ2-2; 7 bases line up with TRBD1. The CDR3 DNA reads TGTGCCAGCAGCTTCGACAGGGCCGGGGAGCTGTTTTTT. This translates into CASSFDRAGELFF.